The 31 T cell receptor beta chains below were found in one sample sequenced in a study of patients and donors after allogeneic stem cell transplantation. TCRdb passed the RT-PCR reads through MiXCR, listing each CDR3 protein once. The sample consists of approximately 200,000 distinct CDR3 sequences, around two fifths of them appearing once. Sequencing was performed on blood, either unsorted or a sorted T cell fraction (not recorded which). Every receptor here comes from a human donor who was either an allogeneic HSCT recipient or a stem cell or donor lymphocyte infusion donor (not recorded which). It is not recorded whose cells these are; they may come from a transplant donor.

The chain recombines TRBV12-3 or TRBV12-4 with TRBJ2-6; D gene ambiguous. V shed 2 bases and J shed 4 bases, with 9 bases lying between them. CDR3 length: 15 amino acids. The CDR3 DNA reads as TGTGCCAGCAGTTTATCCGTGGCAGGGGCCAACGTCCTGACTTTC. Translating gives CASSLSVAGANVLTF.

This clonotype occurred a few times. The rearrangement joins TRBV12-3 or TRBV12-4 to TRBJ1-1, with D perhaps TRBD1 (5 bases). The CDR3 covers 15 residues. V was shortened by 0 bases and J by 4 bases, with 12 bases between the two germline ends. CDR3 coding DNA: TGTGCCAGCAGTTTAGCGGTGGGGACTAGCACTGAAGCTTTCTTT. This sequence encodes CASSLAVGTSTEAFF.

This chain links TRBV6-5 with TRBJ2-7; a weak D match, TRBD1 (6 bases). The CDR3 has 13 amino acids. Deletions cut 2 bases from V and 7 bases from J, with 12 bases between. In germline, CDR1 is MNHEY, CDR2 SVGAGI. CDR3 bases: TGTGCCAGCAGTTACAACAGGGACACGGAGCAGTACTTC. It specifies CASSYNRDTEQYF.

The chain is built from TRBV5-3 and TRBJ1-1, with D hard to call. TRBV5-3 is placed among ORFs of uncertain function. The V end was cut by 8 bases, the J end by 0 bases, with 14 bases between. The CDR3 is 14 amino acids. The CDR3 here is CARSERELNTEAFF. As DNA, the CDR3 is TGTGCCAGGTCAGAAAGGGAACTGAACACTGAAGCTTTCTTT.

This clonotype was detected only once. The rearrangement links TRBV2 to TRBJ2-5; D is perhaps TRBD2 (5 bases). Germline V gene sequence: CDR1 SNHLY, CDR2 FYNNEI. This CDR3 is 16 amino acids long. The germline V and J ends were trimmed by 3 bases and 0 bases, with 14 bases remaining between them. CDR3 in DNA: TGTGCCAGCAGTGAGTACGGGATCGGCGACCAAGAGACCCAGTACTTC. As protein: CASSEYGIGDQETQYF.

This clonotype has just a few counts. The rearrangement joins TRBV20-1 to TRBJ1-1; D is unresolved. The length of the CDR3 is 11 residues. Trimming removed 6 bases from V and 1 base from J, with 6 bases in between. Per germline, CDR1 DFQATT and CDR2 SNEGSKA (reference sequence). CDR3 in amino acids: CSARKNTEAFF. The CDR3 coding sequence is TGCAGTGCCCGAAAGAACACTGAAGCTTTCTTT.

This clonotype has more than one count but fewer than ten. The gene calls are TRBV2 and TRBJ2-2, with D unclear. The CDR3 consists of 14 residues. The V end was cut by 8 bases, the J end by 0 bases, with 10 bases between. Germline assignment: CDR1 SNHLY and CDR2 FYNNEI. DNA for the CDR3: TGTGCCAGCGCTGAACAGTCGAACACCGGGGAGCTGTTTTTT. Translated, it gives CASAEQSNTGELFF.

This clonotype came up a few times. The chain employs TRBV6-2 or TRBV6-3 and TRBJ1-4; D is unclear. This CDR3 has 14 amino acids. V lost 4 bases and J lost 8, with 14 bases in between. Per germline, CDR1 MNHEY and CDR2 SVGEGT. The chain's CDR3 is CASSSATGSEKLFF. CDR3 sequence (DNA): TGTGCCAGCAGTTCTGCGACCGGGTCCGAAAAACTGTTTTTT.

This chain links TRBV12-3 or TRBV12-4 with TRBJ1-2; TRBD1 matches at 10 bases. The CDR3 runs 13 residues. The V and J ends lost 6 bases and 10 bases, in that order; junction bases with no gene match: 8. In DNA form, the CDR3 reads TGTGCCAGCAGAGCGGACAGGGGGGTCACCTACACCTTC. Residues: CASRADRGVTYTF.

There are a few counts of this clonotype. The V gene is TRBV9, the J gene TRBJ1-1, with D maybe TRBD1 (5 bases). Germline V lookup: CDR1 SGDLS, CDR2 YYNGEE. The CDR3 runs 14 residues. Trimming removed 0 bases at V and 4 bases at J, with 10 bases between. In nucleotides, the CDR3 is TGTGCCAGCAGCGTAGGCGGGGGACCCACTGAAGCTTTCTTT. This codes for CASSVGGGPTEAFF.

This clonotype was recorded a few times. The V call is TRBV29-1, the J call TRBJ1-1; D is uncertain. Germline lookup yields CDR1 SQVTM and CDR2 ANQGSEA. This CDR3 has 13 residues. Trimming pared 4 bases from V and 0 bases from J, leaving 9 bases between. CDR3 residues: CSVGVAVNTEAFF. The CDR3 DNA reads TGCAGCGTTGGGGTCGCTGTGAACACTGAAGCTTTCTTT.

This clonotype was counted only a few times. This chain connects TRBV28 to TRBJ1-2; TRBD1 is a possible D gene (5 bases). Germline V gives CDR1 MDHEN, CDR2 SYDVKM. Trimming stripped 2 bases from V and 4 bases from J, with 11 bases between. This CDR3 spans 14 amino acids. CDR3 sequence: CASSLTGGPYGYTF. Here the CDR3 DNA reads TGTGCCAGCAGTTTAACAGGAGGTCCCTATGGCTACACCTTC.

This clonotype was counted between two and nine times. The V gene is TRBV20-1, the J gene TRBJ2-3; no clear D. Trimming took 5 bases from V and 2 from J, leaving 2 bases between them. Germline CDR1 and CDR2: DFQATT and SNEGSKA (reference sequence). This CDR3 comprises 10 residues. DNA of the CDR3: TGCAGTGCTCTCACAGATACGCAGTATTTT. This translates into CSALTDTQYF.

This clonotype was picked up a small number of times. The chain carries TRBV5-1 and TRBJ2-7, with 14 bases identical to TRBD2. The CDR3 loop spans 16 amino acids. With V trimmed by 5 bases and J by 7 bases, 11 bases remained unmatched. Germline values: CDR1 SGHRS, CDR2 YFSETQ. The CDR3: CASRLGPTSGRGEQYF. The CDR3 DNA sequence: TGCGCCAGCAGACTCGGACCGACTAGCGGGAGGGGAGAGCAGTACTTC.

This clonotype was found a few times. The chain employs TRBV24-1 and TRBJ1-2; D is ambiguous. CDR3 length: 12 residues. Per the germline V gene, CDR1 is KGHDR and CDR2 is SFDVKD. V was shortened by 5 bases and J by 4 bases, with 7 bases between the two germline ends. The CDR3 DNA sequence: TGTGCCACCAGTGCCTCCACCTATGGCTACACCTTC. It codes for CATSASTYGYTF.

This clonotype was detected only a few times. A much larger clonotype is one base distant, so this may be a read error. The rearrangement uses TRBV4-2 and TRBJ2-2; D remains ambiguous. This CDR3 has 15 amino acids. Germline lookup yields CDR1 LGHNA and CDR2 YNFKEQ. CDR3 sequence (DNA): TGTGCCAGCAGCCAAGATCAACTTGACACCGCGGAGCTGTTTTTT. As protein: CASSQDQLDTAELFF.

Only a few counts were recorded for this clonotype. V gene TRBV19 combines with J gene TRBJ1-4; D is perhaps TRBD1 (6 bases). There are 13 residues in the CDR3. CDR1 and CDR2 (germline): LNHDA, SQIVND (reference sequence). V dropped 3 bases and J dropped 7 bases, with 9 bases sitting between them. The CDR3 DNA is TGTGCCAGTAGTATGGGGGCGGCTGAAAAACTGTTTTTT. Residues: CASSMGAAEKLFF.

The chain uses TRBV2 and TRBJ2-1; D perhaps matches TRBD2 (7 bases). Germline CDR1 is SNHLY and CDR2 is FYNNEI. V lost 8 bases and J lost 7, with 18 bases in between. The CDR3 is 14 amino acids. In DNA form, the CDR3 reads TGTGCCAGCCAGGGGAGGGAGGGCCTAAATGAGCAGTTCTTC. It encodes CASQGREGLNEQFF.

The chain recombines TRBV20-1 with TRBJ2-7; perhaps TRBD2 as D (5 bases). CDR1 and CDR2 (germline): DFQATT, SNEGSKA (reference sequence). CDR3 length: 15 amino acids. Trimming pared 0 bases from V and 5 bases from J, leaving 17 bases between. CDR3 nucleotides: TGCAGTGCTAGAGACCCTCGGCCTAGCCCCGACGAGCAGTACTTC. Translating gives CSARDPRPSPDEQYF.

The chain carries TRBV12-3 or TRBV12-4 and TRBJ1-2; D ambiguous. The CDR3 runs 13 residues. V dropped 6 bases and J dropped 8 bases, with 16 bases sitting between them. The CDR3 protein is CASSLGPQGGYTF. As DNA, the CDR3 is TGTGCCAGCAGCCTCGGGCCCCAAGGAGGCTACACCTTC.

The J gene is TRBJ2-7, the V gene TRBV5-1; 8 bases agree with TRBD1. After removal of 1 base from V and 0 bases from J, the junction contained 15 bases not matched to a gene. There are 19 residues in the CDR3. The germline gives CDR1 SGHRS, CDR2 YFSETQ. The CDR3 bases are TGCGCCAGCAGCTTGAACGTGGACAGGGAAGACGCCAGCTCCTACGAGCAGTACTTC. Translation gives CASSLNVDREDASSYEQYF.

The sample holds a few counts of this clonotype. The V and J genes are TRBV12-3 or TRBV12-4 and TRBJ2-1; D is undetermined. V lost 7 bases, J lost 8 bases, and 15 bases lay in between. The CDR3 is 13 amino acids. The CDR3 DNA sequence: TGTGCCAGCAACCTGGGAATTCGCGATGAGCAGTTCTTC. This encodes CASNLGIRDEQFF.

The rearrangement uses TRBV7-2 and TRBJ1-4, with TRBD1 identical over 9 bases. The CDR3 has 17 amino acids. V trimming: 0 bases; J trimming: 4 bases; junction bases outside the gene matches: 6. Germline values: CDR1 SGHTA, CDR2 FQGNSA. CDR3 in amino acids: CASSLAERTGVNEKLFF. The CDR3 DNA reads as TGTGCCAGCAGCTTAGCTGAGAGGACAGGGGTTAATGAAAAACTGTTTTTT. Using reference TRBV7-2 and TRBJ1-4 for the parts outside the CDR3, the full variable domain is GAGVSQSPSNKVTEKGKDVELRCDPISGHTALYWYRQSLGQGLEFLIYFQGNSAPDKSGLPSDRFSAERTGGSVSTLTIQRTQQEDSAVYLCASSLAERTGVNEKLFFGSGTQLSVL.

This rearrangement joins TRBV19 to TRBJ2-7; 10 nucleotides align to TRBD1. Per germline, CDR1 LNHDA and CDR2 SQIVND (reference sequence). The ends lost 6 bases at V and 6 bases at J; junction bases unmatched: 8. The CDR3 consists of 14 residues. CDR3 sequence reads: CASSGGDRGSEQYF. The CDR3 nucleotides are TGTGCCAGTAGCGGAGGGGACAGGGGATCCGAGCAGTACTTC.

This chain connects TRBV5-6 to TRBJ2-2; D is ambiguous. The CDR3 loop spans 14 amino acids. V was clipped by 0 bases and J by 5 bases, with 8 bases between them. The germline gives CDR1 SGHDT, CDR2 YYEEEE. CDR3 sequence reads: CASSLGQLTGELFF. DNA of the CDR3: TGTGCCAGCAGCTTGGGACAACTAACCGGGGAGCTGTTTTTT.

The V gene is TRBV27, the J gene TRBJ1-1, with TRBD1 as a possible D gene (6 bases). The CDR3 is 13 residues long. Germline CDR1 is MNHEY and CDR2 is SMNVEV (reference sequence). V was pared by 6 bases and J by 7 bases, with 15 bases between. CDR3 DNA: TGTGCCAGCAGCCTTACACCCAGGGGTGAAGCTTTCTTT. Encoded protein: CASSLTPRGEAFF.

In this sample, this clonotype turned up a few times. The chain is built from TRBV12-3 or TRBV12-4 and TRBJ2-2; TRBD2 agrees at 10 bases. The CDR3 is 16 residues long. J lost 3 bases, V lost 3 bases, and 4 bases had no gene match. CDR3 sequence: CASSFRLAGDTGELFF. The CDR3 DNA reads TGTGCCAGCAGTTTCAGACTAGCGGGTGACACCGGGGAGCTGTTTTTT.

The rearrangement uses TRBV24-1 and TRBJ2-3, with D uncertain. CDR1 is KGHDR and CDR2 is SFDVKD in the germline V gene. The CDR3 length is 13 residues. V was shortened by 8 bases and J by 2 bases, with 10 bases between the two germline ends. The CDR3 nucleotides read TGTGCCACCACACGTGGGAACACAGATACGCAGTATTTT. It specifies CATTRGNTDTQYF.

J is TRBJ2-1 and V is TRBV19; D is undetermined. Germline V lookup: CDR1 LNHDA, CDR2 SQIVND (reference sequence). Trimming pared 1 base from V and 2 bases from J, leaving 3 bases between. The CDR3 consists of 13 residues. CDR3 sequence reads: CASSIGAYNEQFF. The CDR3, as DNA: TGTGCCAGTAGTATAGGAGCCTACAATGAGCAGTTCTTC. The whole variable domain, remainder taken from reference TRBV19 and TRBJ2-1, is DGGITQSPKYLFRKEGQNVTLSCEQNLNHDAMYWYRQDPGQGLRLIYYSQIVNDFQKGDIAEGYSVSREKKESFPLTVTSAQKNPTAFYLCASSIGAYNEQFFGPGTRLTVL.

This clonotype was picked up a small number of times. The chain has TRBV12-3 or TRBV12-4 and TRBJ2-2; D gene unclear. Trimming shortened V by 1 base and J by 7 bases, and 4 bases separated the two germline ends. The CDR3 totals 12 residues. CDR3 residues: CASSLGLGELFF. CDR3 coding DNA: TGTGCCAGCAGTTTAGGGCTCGGGGAGCTGTTTTTT.

The V and J genes are TRBV6-2 or TRBV6-3 and TRBJ2-7; tentative D call: TRBD2 (5 bases). V dropped 2 bases and J dropped 4 bases, with 15 bases sitting between them. The germline V gene encodes CDR1 MNHEY and CDR2 SVGEGT. This CDR3 region has 15 residues. This CDR3 is CASSYSPQTTYEQYF. CDR3 coding DNA: TGTGCCAGCAGTTACAGCCCACAGACTACTTACGAGCAGTACTTC.